This TCR beta chain derives from a study of shared clonotypes between healthy human individuals. Trimming stripped 7 bases from V and 5 bases from J, with 11 bases between. The CDR3 contains 12 residues. Germline V lookup: CDR1 ENHRY, CDR2 SYGVKD. This clone occurred once. Repertoires were generated with immunoSEQ multiplex PCR, while TCRdb's copy carries only in-frame clones and drops some. Of fewer than 600,000 clones in the sample, 79% are singletons; the top ten hold approximately 12%. Sequenced material: PBMCs. The TCR sequence derives from a woman aged 40 to 50 in good health. Some clones in this sample may be carry-over from other donors' samples. The V and J genes are TRBV10-3 and TRBJ1-1; a weak D match, TRBD1 (5 bases). Written as DNA, the CDR3 is TGTGCCATCAAGAGGGAGGGGACTGAAGCTTTCTTT. As protein: CAIKREGTEAFF.